The rows below give T cell receptor beta chains drawn from one sample of a study of brain T cells in children with intractable seizures. TCRdb keeps only in-frame clones here, not all; method: immunoSEQ multiplex PCR. The sample includes about 7,800 clones, roughly four fifths seen only once; the top ten take about 9%. The sequenced sample was resected brain tissue, obtained at surgery. All receptors derive from a boy less than two years old with tuberous sclerosis and intractable seizures. CDR3s include the opening cysteine and the closing phenylalanine or tryptophan.

>TRBV28|TRBJ1-6
CASSLGQGDSPLHF
>TRBV9|TRBJ1-2
CASSVGDNYGYTF
>TRBV9|TRBJ2-3
CASSPGDLRLDTQYF
>TRBV7-9|TRBJ2-7
CASSLSPEAGSTYEQYF
>TRBV7-9|TRBJ1-2
CASSLEQGGYTF
>TRBV9|TRBJ2-7
CASSDGSSYEQYF
>TRBV7-9|TRBJ2-7
CASSLAQPYEQYF
>TRBV6-6|TRBJ2-5
CAIRTSVETQYF
>TRBV9|TRBJ2-3
CASSGLADTQYF
>TRBV19|TRBJ1-4
CASSPGQALTNEKLFF
>TRBV28|TRBJ2-7
CASSRQGIYEQYF
>TRBV6-6|TRBJ2-2
CASILERGVLGELFF
>TRBV5-1|TRBJ2-7
CASSLVNAVSYEQYF
>TRBV19|TRBJ1-5
CASSGTVLNQPQHF
>TRBV6-1|TRBJ1-6
CASSEATTGVSPLHF
>TRBV7-9|TRBJ1-5
CASSSGDPPAGNQPQHF
>TRBV6-5|TRBJ1-4
CASSYSSGEEKLFF
>TRBV14|TRBJ2-1
CASSQDSGTSWSNEQFF
>TRBV2|TRBJ2-4
CASSVSVNTKNIQYF
>TRBV27|TRBJ2-7
CASSPLRKGEQYF
>TRBV30|TRBJ2-2
CAWSEDRGPGELFF
>TRBV6-6|TRBJ2-2
CAIREYGELFF